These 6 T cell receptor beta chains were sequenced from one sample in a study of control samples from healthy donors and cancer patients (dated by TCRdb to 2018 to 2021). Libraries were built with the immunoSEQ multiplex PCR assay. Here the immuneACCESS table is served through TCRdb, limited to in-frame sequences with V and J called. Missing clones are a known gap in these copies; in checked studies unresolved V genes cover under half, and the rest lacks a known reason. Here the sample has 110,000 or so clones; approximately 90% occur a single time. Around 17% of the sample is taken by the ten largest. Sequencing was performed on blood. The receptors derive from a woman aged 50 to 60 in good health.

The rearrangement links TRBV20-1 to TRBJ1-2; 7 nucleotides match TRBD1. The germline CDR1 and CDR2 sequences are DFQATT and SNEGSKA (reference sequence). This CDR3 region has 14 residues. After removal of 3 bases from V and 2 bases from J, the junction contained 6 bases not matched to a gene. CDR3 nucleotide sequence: TGCAGTGCTAGTCCCTCGACAGGGAACTATGGCTACACCTTC. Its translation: CSASPSTGNYGYTF.

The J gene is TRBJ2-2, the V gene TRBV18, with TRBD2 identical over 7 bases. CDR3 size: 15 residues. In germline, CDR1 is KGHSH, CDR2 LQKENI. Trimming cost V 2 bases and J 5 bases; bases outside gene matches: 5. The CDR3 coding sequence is TGTGCCAGCTCACCAGGGCTAGCGGTAACCGGGGAGCTGTTTTTT. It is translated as CASSPGLAVTGELFF.

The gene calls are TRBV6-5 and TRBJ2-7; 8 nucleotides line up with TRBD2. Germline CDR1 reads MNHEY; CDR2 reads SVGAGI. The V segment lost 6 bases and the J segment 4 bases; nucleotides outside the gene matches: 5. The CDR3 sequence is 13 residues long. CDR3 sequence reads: CASRVAGNYEQYF. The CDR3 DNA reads TGTGCCAGCAGAGTAGCGGGGAATTACGAGCAGTACTTC.

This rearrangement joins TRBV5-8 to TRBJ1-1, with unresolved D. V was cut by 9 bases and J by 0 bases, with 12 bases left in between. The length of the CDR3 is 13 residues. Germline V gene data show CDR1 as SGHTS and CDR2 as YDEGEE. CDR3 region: CAIQRRMNTEAFF. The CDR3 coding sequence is TGTGCCATCCAGAGACGAATGAACACTGAAGCTTTCTTT.

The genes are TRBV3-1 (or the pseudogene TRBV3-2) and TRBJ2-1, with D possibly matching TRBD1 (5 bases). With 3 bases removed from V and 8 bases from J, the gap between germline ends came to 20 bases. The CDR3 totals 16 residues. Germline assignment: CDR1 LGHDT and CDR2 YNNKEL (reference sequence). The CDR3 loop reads CASSQSGQGGLDEQFF. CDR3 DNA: TGTGCCAGCAGCCAGTCCGGGCAGGGTGGTTTGGATGAGCAGTTCTTC.

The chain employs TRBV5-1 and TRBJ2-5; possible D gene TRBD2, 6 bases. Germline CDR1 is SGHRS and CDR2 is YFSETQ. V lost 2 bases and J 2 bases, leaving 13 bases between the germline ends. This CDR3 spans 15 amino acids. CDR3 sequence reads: CASSFQAGKQETQYF. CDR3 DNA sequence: TGCGCCAGCAGCTTTCAAGCGGGTAAACAAGAGACCCAGTACTTC.